The rows below give T cell receptor beta chains drawn from one sample of a study of identical twins. Using its own MiXCR run on the 5' RACE reads, TCRdb lists one record per CDR3 protein. The sample has 450,000 to 600,000 distinct CDR3 sequences, approximately 20% seen once; the top ten hold 0.48%. These records were also assigned to another study, of yellow fever vaccine responses in identical twins.

The sequenced sample consisted of CD4+ T cells sorted from blood. The receptors originated from a woman between 18 and 29 years old in good health. CDR3s include the opening cysteine and the closing phenylalanine or tryptophan. The D gene is left open where the match is weak. Size values are once, few and many counts, or a class for expanded clones, and some rows have none.

v_call	j_call	d_call	clone_size	cdr3_nt	cdr3_aa
TRBV12-3/TRBV12-4	TRBJ2-3	NA	NA	TGTGCCAGCAGTTTCCTTGGACCCACAGATACGCAGTATTTT	CASSFLGPTDTQYF
TRBV4-2	TRBJ2-7	NA	NA	TGTGCCAGCAGCCAAGAATATCTGGGGTCGGGGGAGCAGTACTTC	CASSQEYLGSGEQYF
TRBV18	TRBJ2-5	NA	NA	TGTGCCAGCTCACCATCAAAACTCCAAGAGACCCAGTACTTC	CASSPSKLQETQYF
TRBV5-1	TRBJ2-7	NA	NA	TGCGCCAGCAGCGCGGAGAACTCCTACGAGCAGTACTTC	CASSAENSYEQYF
TRBV5-1	TRBJ2-1	NA	NA	TGCGCCAGCAGCTTGGGGGGGATTAAAGGAGATGAGCAGTTCTTC	CASSLGGIKGDEQFF
TRBV12-3/TRBV12-4	TRBJ1-1	NA	once	TGTGCCAGCAGTTCGATAGGGGTGAACACTGAAGCTTTCTTT	CASSSIGVNTEAFF
TRBV7-6	TRBJ2-7	NA	few	TGTGCCAGCAGCCCCGTCCGGGGAAAGTCCTACGAGCAGTACTTC	CASSPVRGKSYEQYF
TRBV11-2	TRBJ2-5	NA	NA	TGTGCCAGCAGCTTAGACGGAAACATGGCCCAGTACTTC	CASSLDGNMAQYF
TRBV7-9	TRBJ2-5	NA	NA	TGTGCCAGCAGCTTATTCGGGACTGCAGAAGAGACCCAGTACTTC	CASSLFGTAEETQYF
TRBV3-1	TRBJ1-5	NA	NA	TGTGCCAGCAGCCAAGGGGTGGGTGCCAATCAGCCCCAGCATTTT	CASSQGVGANQPQHF
TRBV20-1	TRBJ2-1	NA	NA	TGCAGTGCTCGTCGTGTGGTGTTGAATGAGCAGTTCTTC	CSARRVVLNEQFF
TRBV18	TRBJ2-5	NA	many	TGTGCCAGCAGTCGTGAAGAGACCCAGTACTTC	CASSREETQYF